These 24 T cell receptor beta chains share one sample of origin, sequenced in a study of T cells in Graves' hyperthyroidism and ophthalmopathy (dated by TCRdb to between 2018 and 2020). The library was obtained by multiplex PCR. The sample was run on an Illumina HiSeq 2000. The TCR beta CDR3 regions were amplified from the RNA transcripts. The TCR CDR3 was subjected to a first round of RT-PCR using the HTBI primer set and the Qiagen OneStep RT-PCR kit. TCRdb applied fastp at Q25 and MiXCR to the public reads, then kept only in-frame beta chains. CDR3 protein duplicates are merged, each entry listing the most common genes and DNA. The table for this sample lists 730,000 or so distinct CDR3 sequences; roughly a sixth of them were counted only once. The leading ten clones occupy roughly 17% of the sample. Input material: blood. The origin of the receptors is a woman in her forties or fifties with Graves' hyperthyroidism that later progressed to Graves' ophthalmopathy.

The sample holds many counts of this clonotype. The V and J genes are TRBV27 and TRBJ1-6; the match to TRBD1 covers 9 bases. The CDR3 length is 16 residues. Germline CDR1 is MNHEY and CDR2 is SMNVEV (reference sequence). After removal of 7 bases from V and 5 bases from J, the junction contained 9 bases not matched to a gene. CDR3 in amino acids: CASNPHWDRDNSPLHF. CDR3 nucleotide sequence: TGTGCCAGCAACCCTCATTGGGACAGGGATAATTCACCCCTCCACTTT.

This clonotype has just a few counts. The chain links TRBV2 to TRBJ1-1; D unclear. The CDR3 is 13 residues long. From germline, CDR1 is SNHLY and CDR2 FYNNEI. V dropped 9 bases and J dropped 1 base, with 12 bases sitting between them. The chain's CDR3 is CARYETGNTEAFF. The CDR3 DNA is TGTGCCAGATACGAGACGGGGAACACTGAAGCTTTCTTT. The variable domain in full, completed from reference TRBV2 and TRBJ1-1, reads EPEVTQTPSHQVTQMGQEVILRCVPISNHLYFYWYRQILGQKVEFLVSFYNNEISEKSEIFDDQFSVERPDGSNFTLKIRSTKLEDSAMYFCARYETGNTEAFFGQGTRLTVV.

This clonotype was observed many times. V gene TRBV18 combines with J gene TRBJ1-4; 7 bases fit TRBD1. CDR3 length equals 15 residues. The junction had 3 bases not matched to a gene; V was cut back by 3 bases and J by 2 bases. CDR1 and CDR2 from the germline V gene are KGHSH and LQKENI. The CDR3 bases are TGTGCCAGCTCACCGGTACAGGGGACTAATGAAAAACTGTTTTTT. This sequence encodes CASSPVQGTNEKLFF.

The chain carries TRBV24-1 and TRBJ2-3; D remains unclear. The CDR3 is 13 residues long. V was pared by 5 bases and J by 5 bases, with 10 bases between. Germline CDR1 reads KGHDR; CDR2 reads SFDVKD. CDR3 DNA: TGTGCCACCAGTGGCGGCAGTGGAGATACGCAGTATTTT. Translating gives CATSGGSGDTQYF.

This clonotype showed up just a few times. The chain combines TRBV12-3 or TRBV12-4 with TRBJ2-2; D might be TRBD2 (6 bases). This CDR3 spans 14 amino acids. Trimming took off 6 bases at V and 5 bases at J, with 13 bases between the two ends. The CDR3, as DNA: TGTGCCAGCAGGACCTTGGGGGGTACCGGGGAGCTGTTTTTT. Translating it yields CASRTLGGTGELFF.

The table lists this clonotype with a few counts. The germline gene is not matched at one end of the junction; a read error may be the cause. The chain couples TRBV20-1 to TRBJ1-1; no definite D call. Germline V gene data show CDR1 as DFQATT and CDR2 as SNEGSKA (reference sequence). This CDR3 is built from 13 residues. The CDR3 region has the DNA TGCAGTGCGAGAGACGTACGGAACACTGAAGCTTTCTTT. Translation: CSARDVRNTEAFF.

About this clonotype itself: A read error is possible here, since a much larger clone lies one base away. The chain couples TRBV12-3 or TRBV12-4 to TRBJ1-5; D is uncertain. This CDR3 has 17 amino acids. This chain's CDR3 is CTSRPTSAEYSNQPQHF. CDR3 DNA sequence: TGTACCAGCAGACCAACTTCAGCAGAATATAGCAATCAGCCCCAGCATTTT.

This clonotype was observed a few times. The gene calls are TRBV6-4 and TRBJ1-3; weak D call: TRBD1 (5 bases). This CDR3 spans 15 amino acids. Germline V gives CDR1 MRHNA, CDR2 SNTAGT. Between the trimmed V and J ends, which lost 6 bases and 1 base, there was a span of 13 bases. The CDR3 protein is CASSRTRGSGNTIYF. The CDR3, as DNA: TGTGCCAGCAGCAGGACACGAGGGTCTGGAAACACCATATATTTT.

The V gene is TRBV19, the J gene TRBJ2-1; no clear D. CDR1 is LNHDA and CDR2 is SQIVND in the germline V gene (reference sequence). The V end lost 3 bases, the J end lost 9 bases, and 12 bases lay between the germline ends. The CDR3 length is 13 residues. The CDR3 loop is CASSIRWLSEQFF. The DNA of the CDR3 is TGTGCCAGTAGTATTAGGTGGCTATCTGAGCAGTTCTTC.

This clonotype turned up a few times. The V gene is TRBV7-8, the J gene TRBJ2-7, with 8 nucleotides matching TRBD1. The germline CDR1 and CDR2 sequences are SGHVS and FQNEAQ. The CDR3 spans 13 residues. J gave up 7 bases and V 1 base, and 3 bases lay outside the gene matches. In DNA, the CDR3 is TGTGCCAGCAGCTTAGATACAGGGGGGGAGCAGTACTTC. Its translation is CASSLDTGGEQYF.

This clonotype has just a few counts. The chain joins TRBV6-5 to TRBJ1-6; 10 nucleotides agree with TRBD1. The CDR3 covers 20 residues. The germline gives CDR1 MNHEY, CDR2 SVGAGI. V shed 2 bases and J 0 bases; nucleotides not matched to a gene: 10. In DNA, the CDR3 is TGTGCCAGCAGTTACATCCACGGACAGGGGGTGAGCTCCTATAATTCACCCCTCCACTTT. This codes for CASSYIHGQGVSSYNSPLHF.

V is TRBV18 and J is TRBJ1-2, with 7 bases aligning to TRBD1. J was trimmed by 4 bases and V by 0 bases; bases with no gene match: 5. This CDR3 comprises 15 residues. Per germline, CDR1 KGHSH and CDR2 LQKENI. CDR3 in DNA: TGTGCCAGCTCACCACCGGGAGGACAGGCCTATGGCTACACCTTC. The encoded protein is CASSPPGGQAYGYTF.

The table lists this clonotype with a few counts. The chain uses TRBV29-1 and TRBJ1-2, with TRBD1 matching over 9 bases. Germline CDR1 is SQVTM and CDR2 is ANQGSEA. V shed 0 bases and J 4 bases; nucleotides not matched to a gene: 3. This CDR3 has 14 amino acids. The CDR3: CSVEEGQGVYGYTF. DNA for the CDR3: TGCAGCGTTGAAGAGGGACAGGGTGTCTATGGCTACACCTTC.

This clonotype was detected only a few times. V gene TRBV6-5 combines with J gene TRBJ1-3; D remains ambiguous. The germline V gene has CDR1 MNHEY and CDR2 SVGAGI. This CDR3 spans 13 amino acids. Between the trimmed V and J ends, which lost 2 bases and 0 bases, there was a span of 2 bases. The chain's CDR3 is CASSYLSGNTIYF. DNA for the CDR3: TGTGCCAGCAGTTACCTCTCTGGAAACACCATATATTTT.

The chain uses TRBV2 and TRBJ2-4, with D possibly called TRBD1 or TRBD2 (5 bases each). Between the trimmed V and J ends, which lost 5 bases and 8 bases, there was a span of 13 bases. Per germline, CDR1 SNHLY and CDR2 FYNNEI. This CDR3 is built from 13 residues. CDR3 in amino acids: CASSSDLGDIQYF. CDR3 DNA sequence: TGTGCCAGCAGTTCTGACCTGGGGGACATTCAGTACTTC.

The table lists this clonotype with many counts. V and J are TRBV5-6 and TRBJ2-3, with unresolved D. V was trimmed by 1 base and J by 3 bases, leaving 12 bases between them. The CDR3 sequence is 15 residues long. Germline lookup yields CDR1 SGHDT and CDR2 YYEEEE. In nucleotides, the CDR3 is TGTGCCAGCAGCTTGCTCAGGCCGGGTACAGATACGCAGTATTTT. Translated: CASSLLRPGTDTQYF. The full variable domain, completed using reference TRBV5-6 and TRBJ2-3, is DAGVTQSPTHLIKTRGQQVTLRCSPKSGHDTVSWYQQALGQGPQFIFQYYEEEERQRGNFPDRFSGHQFPNYSSELNVNALLLGDSALYLCASSLLRPGTDTQYFGPGTRLTVL.

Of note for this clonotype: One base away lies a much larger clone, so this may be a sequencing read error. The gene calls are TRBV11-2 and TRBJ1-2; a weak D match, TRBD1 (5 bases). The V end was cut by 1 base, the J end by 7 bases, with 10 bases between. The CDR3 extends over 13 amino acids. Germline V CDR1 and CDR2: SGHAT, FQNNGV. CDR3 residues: CASSLAGLGGYTF. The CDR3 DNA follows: TGTGCCAGCAGCTTAGCAGGGCTTGGTGGCTACACCTTC.

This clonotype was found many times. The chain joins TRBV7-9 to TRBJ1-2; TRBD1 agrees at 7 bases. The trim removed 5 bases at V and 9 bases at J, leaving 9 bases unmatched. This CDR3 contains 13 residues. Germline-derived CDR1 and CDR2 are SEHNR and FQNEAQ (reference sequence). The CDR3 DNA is TGTGCCAGCAGCAAAGGACAGGAATGGAGCTACACCTTC. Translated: CASSKGQEWSYTF.

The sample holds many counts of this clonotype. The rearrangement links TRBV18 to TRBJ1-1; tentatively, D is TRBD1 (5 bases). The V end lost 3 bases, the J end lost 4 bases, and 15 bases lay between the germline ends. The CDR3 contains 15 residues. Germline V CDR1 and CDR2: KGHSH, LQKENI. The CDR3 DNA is TGTGCCAGCTCACCCCCTGGGGGGGGTGGCACTGAAGCTTTCTTT. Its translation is CASSPPGGGGTEAFF.

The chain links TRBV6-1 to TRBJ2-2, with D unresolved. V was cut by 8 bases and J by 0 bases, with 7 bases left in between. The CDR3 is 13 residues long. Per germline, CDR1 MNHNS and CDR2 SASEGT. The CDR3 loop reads CASGRPNTGELFF. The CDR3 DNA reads TGTGCCAGCGGGCGGCCGAACACCGGGGAGCTGTTTTTT.

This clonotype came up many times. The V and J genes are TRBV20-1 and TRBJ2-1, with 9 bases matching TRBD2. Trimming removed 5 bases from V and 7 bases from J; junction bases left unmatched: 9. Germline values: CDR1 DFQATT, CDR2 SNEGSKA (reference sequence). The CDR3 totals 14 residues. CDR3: CSAVGIAGVNEQFF. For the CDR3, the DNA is TGCAGTGCTGTGGGGATAGCGGGGGTTAATGAGCAGTTCTTC.

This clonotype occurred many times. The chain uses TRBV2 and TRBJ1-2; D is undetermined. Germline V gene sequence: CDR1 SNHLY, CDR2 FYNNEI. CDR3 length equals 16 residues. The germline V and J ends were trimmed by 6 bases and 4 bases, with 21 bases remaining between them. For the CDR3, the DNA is TGTGCCAGCAGCCAAGATAGACCCGGGGAAAGCTATGGCTACACCTTC. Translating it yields CASSQDRPGESYGYTF.

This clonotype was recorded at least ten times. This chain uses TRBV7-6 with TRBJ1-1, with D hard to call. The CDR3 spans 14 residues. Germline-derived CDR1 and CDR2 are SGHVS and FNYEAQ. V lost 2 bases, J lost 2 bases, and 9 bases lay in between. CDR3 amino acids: CASSLRGTNTEAFF. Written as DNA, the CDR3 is TGTGCCAGCAGCTTACGGGGAACCAACACTGAAGCTTTCTTT. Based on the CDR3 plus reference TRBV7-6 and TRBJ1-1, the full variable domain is GAGVSQSPRYKVTKRGQDVALRCDPISGHVSLYWYRQALGQGPEFLTYFNYEAQQDKSGLPNDRFSAERPEGSISTLTIQRTEQRDSAMYRCASSLRGTNTEAFFGQGTRLTVV.

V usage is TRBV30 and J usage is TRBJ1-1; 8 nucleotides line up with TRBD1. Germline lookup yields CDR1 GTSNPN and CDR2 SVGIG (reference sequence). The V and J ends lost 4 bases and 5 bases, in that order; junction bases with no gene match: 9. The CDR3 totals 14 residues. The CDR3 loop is CAWTRDRGGTEAFF. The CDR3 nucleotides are TGTGCCTGGACCCGAGACAGGGGAGGAACTGAAGCTTTCTTT.